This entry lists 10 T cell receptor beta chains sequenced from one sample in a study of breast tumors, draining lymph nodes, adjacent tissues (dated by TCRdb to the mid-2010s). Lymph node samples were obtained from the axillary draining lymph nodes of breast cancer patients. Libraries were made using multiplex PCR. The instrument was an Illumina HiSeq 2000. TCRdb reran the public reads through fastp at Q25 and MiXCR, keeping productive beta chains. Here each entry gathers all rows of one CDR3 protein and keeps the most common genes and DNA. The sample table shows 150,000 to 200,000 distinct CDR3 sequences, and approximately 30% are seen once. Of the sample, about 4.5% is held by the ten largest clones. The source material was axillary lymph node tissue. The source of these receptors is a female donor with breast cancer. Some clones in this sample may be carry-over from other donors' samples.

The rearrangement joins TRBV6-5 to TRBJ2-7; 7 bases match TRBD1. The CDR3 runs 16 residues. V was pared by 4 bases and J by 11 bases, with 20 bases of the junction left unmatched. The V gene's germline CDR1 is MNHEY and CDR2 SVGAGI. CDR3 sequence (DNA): TGTGCCAGCAGTTTCCACTTAAGACAGGGTCGGAAGAGGGAGTACTTC. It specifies CASSFHLRQGRKREYF.

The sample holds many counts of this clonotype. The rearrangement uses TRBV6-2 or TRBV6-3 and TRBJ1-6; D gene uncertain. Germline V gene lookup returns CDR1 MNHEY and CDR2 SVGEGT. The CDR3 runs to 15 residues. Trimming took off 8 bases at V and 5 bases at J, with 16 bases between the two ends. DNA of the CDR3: TGTGCCAGCCGTTCAGGCAAAGTGGATAATTCACCCCTCCACTTT. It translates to CASRSGKVDNSPLHF.

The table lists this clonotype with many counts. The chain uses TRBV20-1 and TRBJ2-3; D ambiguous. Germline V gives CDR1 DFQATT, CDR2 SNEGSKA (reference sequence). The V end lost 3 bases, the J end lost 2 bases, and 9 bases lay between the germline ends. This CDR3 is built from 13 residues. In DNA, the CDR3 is TGCAGTGCTAGGGTTGAGAACACAGATACGCAGTATTTT. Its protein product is CSARVENTDTQYF.

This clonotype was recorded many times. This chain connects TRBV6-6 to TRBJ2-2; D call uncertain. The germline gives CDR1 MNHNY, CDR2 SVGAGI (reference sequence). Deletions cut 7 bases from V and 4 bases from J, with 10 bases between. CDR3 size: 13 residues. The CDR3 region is CASTGISTGELFF. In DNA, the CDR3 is TGTGCCAGCACAGGAATTAGCACCGGGGAGCTGTTTTTT.

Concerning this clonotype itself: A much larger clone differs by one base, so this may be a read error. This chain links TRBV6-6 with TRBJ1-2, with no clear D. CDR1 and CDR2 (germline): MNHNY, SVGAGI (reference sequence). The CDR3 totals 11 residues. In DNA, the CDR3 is TGTGTCAGCCGGTTTAACCATGGCTACACCTTC. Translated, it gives CVSRFNHGYTF.

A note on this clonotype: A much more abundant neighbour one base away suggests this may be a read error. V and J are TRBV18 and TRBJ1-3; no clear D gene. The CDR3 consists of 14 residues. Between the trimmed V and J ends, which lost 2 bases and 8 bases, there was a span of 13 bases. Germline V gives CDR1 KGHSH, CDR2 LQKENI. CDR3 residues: CASSPTGTRDTIYF. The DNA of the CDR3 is TGTGCCAGCTCACCAACGGGTACGAGAGACACCATATATTTT.

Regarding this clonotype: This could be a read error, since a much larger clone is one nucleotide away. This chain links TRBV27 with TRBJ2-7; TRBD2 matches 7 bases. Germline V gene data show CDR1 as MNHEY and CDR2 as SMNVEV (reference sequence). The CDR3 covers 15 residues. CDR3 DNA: TGTGCCAGCGGTTTATTGAGCGGGACGTACTACGAGCAGTACTTC. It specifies CASGLLSGTYYEQYF.

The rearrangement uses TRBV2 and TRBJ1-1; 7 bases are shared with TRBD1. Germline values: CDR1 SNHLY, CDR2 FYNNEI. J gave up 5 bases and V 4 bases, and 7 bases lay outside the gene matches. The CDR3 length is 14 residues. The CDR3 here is CASSVEGARTEAFF. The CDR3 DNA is TGTGCCAGCAGTGTCGAGGGGGCGAGGACTGAAGCTTTCTTT.

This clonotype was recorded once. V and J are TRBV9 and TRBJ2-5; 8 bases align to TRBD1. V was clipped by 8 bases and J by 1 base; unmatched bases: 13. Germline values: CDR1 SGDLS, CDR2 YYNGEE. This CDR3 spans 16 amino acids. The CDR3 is CASGTGDGTGQETQYF. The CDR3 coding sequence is TGTGCCAGTGGTACGGGGGACGGGACAGGCCAAGAGACCCAGTACTTC.

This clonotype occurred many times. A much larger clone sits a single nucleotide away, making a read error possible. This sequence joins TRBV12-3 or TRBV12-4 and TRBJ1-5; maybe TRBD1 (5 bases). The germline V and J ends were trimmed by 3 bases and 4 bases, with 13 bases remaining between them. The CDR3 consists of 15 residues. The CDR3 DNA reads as TGTGCCAGCAGTTTCGGCGGGGGGAAGAATCAGCCCCAGCATTTT. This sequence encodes CASSFGGGKNQPQHF.